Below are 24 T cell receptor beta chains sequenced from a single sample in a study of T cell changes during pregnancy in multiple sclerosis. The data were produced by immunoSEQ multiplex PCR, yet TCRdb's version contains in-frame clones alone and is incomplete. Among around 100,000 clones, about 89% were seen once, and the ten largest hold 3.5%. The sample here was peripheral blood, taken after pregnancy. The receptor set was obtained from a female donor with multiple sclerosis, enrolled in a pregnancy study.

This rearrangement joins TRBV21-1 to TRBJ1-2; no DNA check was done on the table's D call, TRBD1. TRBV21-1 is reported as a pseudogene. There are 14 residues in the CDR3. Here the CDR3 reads CASSNRDSRLGYTF. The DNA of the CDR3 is TGTGCCAGCAGCAACCGGGACAGTAGGTTGGGCTACACCTTC.

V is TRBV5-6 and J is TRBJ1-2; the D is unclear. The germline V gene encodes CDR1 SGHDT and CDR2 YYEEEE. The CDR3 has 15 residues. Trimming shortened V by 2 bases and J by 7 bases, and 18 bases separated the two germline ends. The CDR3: CASSFRTSPNGGYTF. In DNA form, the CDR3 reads TGTGCCAGCAGCTTCCGAACTAGCCCCAACGGTGGCTACACCTTC.

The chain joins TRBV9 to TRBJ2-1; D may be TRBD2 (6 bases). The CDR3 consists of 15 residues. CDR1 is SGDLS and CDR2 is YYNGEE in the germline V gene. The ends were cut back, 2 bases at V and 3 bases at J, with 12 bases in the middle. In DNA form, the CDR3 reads TGTGCCAGCAGCGTCCCCGGGAGTGACTACAATGAGCAGTTCTTC. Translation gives CASSVPGSDYNEQFF.

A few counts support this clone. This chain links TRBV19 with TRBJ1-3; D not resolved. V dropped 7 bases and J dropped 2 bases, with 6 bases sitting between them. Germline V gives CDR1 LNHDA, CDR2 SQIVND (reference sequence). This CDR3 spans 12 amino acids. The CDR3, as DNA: TGTGCCAGTACAGGTACTGGAAACACCATATATTTT. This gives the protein CASTGTGNTIYF.

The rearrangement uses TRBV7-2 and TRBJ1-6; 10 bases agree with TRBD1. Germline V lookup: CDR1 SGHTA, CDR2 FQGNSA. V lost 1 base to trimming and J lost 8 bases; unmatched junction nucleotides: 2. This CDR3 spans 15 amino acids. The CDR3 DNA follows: TGTGCCAGCAGCTTAGTTGGACAGGGGGATTCACCCCTCCACTTT. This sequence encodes CASSLVGQGDSPLHF. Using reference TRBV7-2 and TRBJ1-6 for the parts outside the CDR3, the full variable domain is GAGVSQSPSNKVTEKGKDVELRCDPISGHTALYWYRQSLGQGLEFLIYFQGNSAPDKSGLPSDRFSAERTGGSVSTLTIQRTQQEDSAVYLCASSLVGQGDSPLHFGNGTRLTVT.

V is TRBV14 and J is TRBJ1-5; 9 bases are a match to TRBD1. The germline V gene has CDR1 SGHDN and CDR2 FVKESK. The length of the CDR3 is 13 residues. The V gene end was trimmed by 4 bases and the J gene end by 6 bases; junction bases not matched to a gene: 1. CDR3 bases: TGTGCCAGCAGCCCACAGGGGGCTCAGCCCCAGCATTTT. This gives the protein CASSPQGAQPQHF.

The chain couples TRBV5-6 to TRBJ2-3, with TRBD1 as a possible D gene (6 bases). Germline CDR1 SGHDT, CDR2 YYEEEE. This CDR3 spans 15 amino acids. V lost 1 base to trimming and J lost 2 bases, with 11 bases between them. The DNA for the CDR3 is TGTGCCAGCAGCTTGATCCGGGACAACACAGATACGCAGTATTTT. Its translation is CASSLIRDNTDTQYF.

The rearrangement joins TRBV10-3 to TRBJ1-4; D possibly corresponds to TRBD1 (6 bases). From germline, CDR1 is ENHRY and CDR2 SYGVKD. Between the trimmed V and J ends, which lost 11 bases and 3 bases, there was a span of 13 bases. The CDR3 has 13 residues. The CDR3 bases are TGTGCCGCCAGGGGCGAGGCTAATGAAAAACTGTTTTTT. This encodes CAARGEANEKLFF.

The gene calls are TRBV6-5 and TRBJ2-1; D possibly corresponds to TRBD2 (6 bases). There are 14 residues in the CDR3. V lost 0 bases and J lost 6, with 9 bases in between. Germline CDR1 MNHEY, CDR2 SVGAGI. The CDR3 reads CASSYSRDSNEQFF. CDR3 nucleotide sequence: TGTGCCAGCAGTTACTCGAGGGACTCCAATGAGCAGTTCTTC.

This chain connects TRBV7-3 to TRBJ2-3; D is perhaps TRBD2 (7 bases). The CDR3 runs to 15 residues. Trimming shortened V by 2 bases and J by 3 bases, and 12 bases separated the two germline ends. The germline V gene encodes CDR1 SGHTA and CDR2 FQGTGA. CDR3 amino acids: CASSLLGGPTDTQYF. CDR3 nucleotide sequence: TGTGCCAGCAGCTTATTGGGGGGGCCGACAGATACGCAGTATTTT.

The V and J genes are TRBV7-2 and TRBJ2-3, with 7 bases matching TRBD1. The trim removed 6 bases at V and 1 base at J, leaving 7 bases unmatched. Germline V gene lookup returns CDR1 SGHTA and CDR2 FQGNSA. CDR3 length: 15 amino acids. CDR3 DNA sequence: TGTGCCAGCAGATCGGGACAGATTGGCACAGATACGCAGTATTTT. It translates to CASRSGQIGTDTQYF.

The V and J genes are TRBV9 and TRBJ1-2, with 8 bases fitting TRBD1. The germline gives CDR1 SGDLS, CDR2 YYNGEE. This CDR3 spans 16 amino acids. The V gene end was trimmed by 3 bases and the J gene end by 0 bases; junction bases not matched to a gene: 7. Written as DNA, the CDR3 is TGTGCCAGCAGCGACCGGGACAGGACCGCTAACTATGGCTACACCTTC. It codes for CASSDRDRTANYGYTF.

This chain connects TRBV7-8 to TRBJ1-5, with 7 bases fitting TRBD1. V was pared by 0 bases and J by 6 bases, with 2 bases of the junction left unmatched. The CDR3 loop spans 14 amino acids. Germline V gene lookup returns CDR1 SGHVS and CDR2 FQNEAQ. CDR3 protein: CASSLAGGVQPQHF. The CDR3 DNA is TGTGCCAGCAGCTTAGCAGGGGGCGTTCAGCCCCAGCATTTT.

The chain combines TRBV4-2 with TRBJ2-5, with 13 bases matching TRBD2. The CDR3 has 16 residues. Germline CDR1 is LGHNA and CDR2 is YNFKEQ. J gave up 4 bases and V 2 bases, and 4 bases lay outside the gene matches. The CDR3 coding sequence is TGTGCCAGCAGCCAAACTAGCGGGGGGGCGGGAGAGACCCAGTACTTC. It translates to CASSQTSGGAGETQYF.

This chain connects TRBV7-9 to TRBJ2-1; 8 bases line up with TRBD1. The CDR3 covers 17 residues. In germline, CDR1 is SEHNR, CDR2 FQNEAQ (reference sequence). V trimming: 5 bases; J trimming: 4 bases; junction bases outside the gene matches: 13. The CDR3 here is CASSDLGQGEKYNEQFF. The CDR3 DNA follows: TGTGCCAGCAGCGACCTAGGACAGGGAGAAAAGTACAATGAGCAGTTCTTC.

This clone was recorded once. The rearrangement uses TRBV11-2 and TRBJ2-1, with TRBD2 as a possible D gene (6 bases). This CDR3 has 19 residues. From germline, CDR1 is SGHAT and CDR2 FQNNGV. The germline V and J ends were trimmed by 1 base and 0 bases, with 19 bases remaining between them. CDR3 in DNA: TGTGCCAGCAGCTTAGGAATCATGTCTAGCGCCAGCTCCTACAATGAGCAGTTCTTC. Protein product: CASSLGIMSSASSYNEQFF.

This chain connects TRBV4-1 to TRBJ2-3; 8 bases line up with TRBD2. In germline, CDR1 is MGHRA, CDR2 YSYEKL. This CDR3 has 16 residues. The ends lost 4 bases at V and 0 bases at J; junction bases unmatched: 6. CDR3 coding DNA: TGCGCCAGCAGCCCCACAGAGCGGGGGAGCACAGATACGCAGTATTTT. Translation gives CASSPTERGSTDTQYF.

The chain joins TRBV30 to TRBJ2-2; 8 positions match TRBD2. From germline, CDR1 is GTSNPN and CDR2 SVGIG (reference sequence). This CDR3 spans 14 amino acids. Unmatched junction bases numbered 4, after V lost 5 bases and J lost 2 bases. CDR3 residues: CAWPGGGNTGELFF. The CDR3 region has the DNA TGTGCCTGGCCCGGGGGGGGAAACACCGGGGAGCTGTTTTTT.

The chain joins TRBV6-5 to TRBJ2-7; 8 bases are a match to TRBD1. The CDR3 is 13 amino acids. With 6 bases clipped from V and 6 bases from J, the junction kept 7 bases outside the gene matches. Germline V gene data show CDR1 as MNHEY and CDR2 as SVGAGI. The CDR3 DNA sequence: TGTGCCAGCAGGCGACAGGGGTTGGGCGAGCAGTACTTC. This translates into CASRRQGLGEQYF.

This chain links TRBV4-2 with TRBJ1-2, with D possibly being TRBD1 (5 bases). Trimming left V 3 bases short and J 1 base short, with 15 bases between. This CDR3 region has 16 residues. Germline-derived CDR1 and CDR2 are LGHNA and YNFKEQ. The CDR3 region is CASSHSIGTNNYGYTF. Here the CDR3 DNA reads TGTGCCAGCAGCCATTCAATAGGGACTAATAACTATGGCTACACCTTC.

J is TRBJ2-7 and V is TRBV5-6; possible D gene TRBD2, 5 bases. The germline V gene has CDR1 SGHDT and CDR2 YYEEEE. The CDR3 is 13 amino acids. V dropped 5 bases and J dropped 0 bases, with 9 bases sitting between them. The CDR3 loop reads CASSDGSSYEQYF. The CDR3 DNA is TGTGCCAGCAGTGATGGGAGCTCCTACGAGCAGTACTTC.

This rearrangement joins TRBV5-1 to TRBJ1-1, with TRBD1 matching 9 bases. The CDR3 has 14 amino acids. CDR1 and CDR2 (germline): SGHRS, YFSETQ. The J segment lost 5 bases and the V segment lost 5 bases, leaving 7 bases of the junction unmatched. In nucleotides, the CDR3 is TGCGCCAGCAGAGGGACAGGGAAATGGACTGAAGCTTTCTTT. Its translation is CASRGTGKWTEAFF.

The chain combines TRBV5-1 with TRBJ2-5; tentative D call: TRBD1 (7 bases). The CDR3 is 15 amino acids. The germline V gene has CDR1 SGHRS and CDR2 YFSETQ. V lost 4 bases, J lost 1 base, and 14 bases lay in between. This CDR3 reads CASSGRGVAQETQYF. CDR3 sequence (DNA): TGCGCCAGCAGCGGCAGGGGGGTCGCCCAAGAGACCCAGTACTTC. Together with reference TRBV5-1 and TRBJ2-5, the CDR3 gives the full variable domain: KAGVTQTPRYLIKTRGQQVTLSCSPISGHRSVSWYQQTPGQGLQFLFEYFSETQRNKGNFPGRFSGRQFSNSRSEMNVSTLELGDSALYLCASSGRGVAQETQYFGPGTRLLVL.

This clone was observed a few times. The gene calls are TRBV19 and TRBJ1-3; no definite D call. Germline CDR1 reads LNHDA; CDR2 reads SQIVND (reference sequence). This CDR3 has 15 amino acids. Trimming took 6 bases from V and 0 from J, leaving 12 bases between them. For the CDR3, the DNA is TGTGCCAGTAGCTCTTTGGAGGGCTCTGGAAACACCATATATTTT. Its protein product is CASSSLEGSGNTIYF. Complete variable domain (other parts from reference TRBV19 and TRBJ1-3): DGGITQSPKYLFRKEGQNVTLSCEQNLNHDAMYWYRQDPGQGLRLIYYSQIVNDFQKGDIAEGYSVSREKKESFPLTVTSAQKNPTAFYLCASSSLEGSGNTIYFGEGSWLTVV.